This T cell receptor (beta chain) was sequenced during a study of identical twins. Concerning this clonotype: Antigen specificity is unknown.

From the 5' RACE reads, TCRdb called clonotypes with MiXCR, one entry per CDR3 protein. The sample carries around 1.7 million distinct CDR3 sequences, under 35% recorded once. Study-level findings and limits: In beta out-of-frame sequences, the excess sharing between twins was weaker. The analysis was cross-sectional rather than longitudinal within donors.

Healthy Caucasians provided all donations. The germline V gene has CDR1 SGHTA and CDR2 FQGNSA. The CDR3 length is 18 residues. V gene TRBV7-2 combines with J gene TRBJ2-1; 8 nucleotides line up with TRBD2. The DNA end is a closer match to TRBJ2-7, so the J assignment may be wrong. The sequence came from a newborn girl in good health. Sequenced material: cord blood. The CDR3: CASSLVGSLAGLYNEQYF. The CDR3 nucleotides read TGTGCCAGCAGCTTAGTGGGTTCCCTAGCGGGCCTCTACAATGAGCAGTACTTC.